This TCR beta chain derives from a study of blood T cell repertoires in COVID-19. Study summary: Samples came from the United States, Italy and Spain, spanning acute and convalescent COVID-19. PBMCs, B-cell-depleted T cells, or T cells were the source of the cDNA or gDNA that made up the material.

Germline V gene lookup returns CDR1 KGHDR and CDR2 SFDVKD. CDR3 length equals 15 residues. V lost 0 bases and J lost 12; bases outside the gene matches: 6. Original processing notes: Estimation of nucleated cell counts relied on the amplification of reference gene primers. Clones were sequenced by immunoSEQ multiplex PCR, and TCRdb holds only the in-frame ones, with some missing. V and J calls and clone size are as listed in that table; D and trimming were resolved from the DNA. The sample lists approximately 290,000 clones; around 90% were seen once. The chain couples TRBV24-1 to TRBJ2-1; 11 bases map to TRBD2. The clonotype comes from a young man with active or convalescent COVID-19. The sequenced sample was peripheral blood. The CDR3 region is CATSDLLLAGETQFF. The CDR3 DNA reads as TGTGCCACCAGTGATTTGCTACTAGCGGGAGAAACGCAGTTCTTC.